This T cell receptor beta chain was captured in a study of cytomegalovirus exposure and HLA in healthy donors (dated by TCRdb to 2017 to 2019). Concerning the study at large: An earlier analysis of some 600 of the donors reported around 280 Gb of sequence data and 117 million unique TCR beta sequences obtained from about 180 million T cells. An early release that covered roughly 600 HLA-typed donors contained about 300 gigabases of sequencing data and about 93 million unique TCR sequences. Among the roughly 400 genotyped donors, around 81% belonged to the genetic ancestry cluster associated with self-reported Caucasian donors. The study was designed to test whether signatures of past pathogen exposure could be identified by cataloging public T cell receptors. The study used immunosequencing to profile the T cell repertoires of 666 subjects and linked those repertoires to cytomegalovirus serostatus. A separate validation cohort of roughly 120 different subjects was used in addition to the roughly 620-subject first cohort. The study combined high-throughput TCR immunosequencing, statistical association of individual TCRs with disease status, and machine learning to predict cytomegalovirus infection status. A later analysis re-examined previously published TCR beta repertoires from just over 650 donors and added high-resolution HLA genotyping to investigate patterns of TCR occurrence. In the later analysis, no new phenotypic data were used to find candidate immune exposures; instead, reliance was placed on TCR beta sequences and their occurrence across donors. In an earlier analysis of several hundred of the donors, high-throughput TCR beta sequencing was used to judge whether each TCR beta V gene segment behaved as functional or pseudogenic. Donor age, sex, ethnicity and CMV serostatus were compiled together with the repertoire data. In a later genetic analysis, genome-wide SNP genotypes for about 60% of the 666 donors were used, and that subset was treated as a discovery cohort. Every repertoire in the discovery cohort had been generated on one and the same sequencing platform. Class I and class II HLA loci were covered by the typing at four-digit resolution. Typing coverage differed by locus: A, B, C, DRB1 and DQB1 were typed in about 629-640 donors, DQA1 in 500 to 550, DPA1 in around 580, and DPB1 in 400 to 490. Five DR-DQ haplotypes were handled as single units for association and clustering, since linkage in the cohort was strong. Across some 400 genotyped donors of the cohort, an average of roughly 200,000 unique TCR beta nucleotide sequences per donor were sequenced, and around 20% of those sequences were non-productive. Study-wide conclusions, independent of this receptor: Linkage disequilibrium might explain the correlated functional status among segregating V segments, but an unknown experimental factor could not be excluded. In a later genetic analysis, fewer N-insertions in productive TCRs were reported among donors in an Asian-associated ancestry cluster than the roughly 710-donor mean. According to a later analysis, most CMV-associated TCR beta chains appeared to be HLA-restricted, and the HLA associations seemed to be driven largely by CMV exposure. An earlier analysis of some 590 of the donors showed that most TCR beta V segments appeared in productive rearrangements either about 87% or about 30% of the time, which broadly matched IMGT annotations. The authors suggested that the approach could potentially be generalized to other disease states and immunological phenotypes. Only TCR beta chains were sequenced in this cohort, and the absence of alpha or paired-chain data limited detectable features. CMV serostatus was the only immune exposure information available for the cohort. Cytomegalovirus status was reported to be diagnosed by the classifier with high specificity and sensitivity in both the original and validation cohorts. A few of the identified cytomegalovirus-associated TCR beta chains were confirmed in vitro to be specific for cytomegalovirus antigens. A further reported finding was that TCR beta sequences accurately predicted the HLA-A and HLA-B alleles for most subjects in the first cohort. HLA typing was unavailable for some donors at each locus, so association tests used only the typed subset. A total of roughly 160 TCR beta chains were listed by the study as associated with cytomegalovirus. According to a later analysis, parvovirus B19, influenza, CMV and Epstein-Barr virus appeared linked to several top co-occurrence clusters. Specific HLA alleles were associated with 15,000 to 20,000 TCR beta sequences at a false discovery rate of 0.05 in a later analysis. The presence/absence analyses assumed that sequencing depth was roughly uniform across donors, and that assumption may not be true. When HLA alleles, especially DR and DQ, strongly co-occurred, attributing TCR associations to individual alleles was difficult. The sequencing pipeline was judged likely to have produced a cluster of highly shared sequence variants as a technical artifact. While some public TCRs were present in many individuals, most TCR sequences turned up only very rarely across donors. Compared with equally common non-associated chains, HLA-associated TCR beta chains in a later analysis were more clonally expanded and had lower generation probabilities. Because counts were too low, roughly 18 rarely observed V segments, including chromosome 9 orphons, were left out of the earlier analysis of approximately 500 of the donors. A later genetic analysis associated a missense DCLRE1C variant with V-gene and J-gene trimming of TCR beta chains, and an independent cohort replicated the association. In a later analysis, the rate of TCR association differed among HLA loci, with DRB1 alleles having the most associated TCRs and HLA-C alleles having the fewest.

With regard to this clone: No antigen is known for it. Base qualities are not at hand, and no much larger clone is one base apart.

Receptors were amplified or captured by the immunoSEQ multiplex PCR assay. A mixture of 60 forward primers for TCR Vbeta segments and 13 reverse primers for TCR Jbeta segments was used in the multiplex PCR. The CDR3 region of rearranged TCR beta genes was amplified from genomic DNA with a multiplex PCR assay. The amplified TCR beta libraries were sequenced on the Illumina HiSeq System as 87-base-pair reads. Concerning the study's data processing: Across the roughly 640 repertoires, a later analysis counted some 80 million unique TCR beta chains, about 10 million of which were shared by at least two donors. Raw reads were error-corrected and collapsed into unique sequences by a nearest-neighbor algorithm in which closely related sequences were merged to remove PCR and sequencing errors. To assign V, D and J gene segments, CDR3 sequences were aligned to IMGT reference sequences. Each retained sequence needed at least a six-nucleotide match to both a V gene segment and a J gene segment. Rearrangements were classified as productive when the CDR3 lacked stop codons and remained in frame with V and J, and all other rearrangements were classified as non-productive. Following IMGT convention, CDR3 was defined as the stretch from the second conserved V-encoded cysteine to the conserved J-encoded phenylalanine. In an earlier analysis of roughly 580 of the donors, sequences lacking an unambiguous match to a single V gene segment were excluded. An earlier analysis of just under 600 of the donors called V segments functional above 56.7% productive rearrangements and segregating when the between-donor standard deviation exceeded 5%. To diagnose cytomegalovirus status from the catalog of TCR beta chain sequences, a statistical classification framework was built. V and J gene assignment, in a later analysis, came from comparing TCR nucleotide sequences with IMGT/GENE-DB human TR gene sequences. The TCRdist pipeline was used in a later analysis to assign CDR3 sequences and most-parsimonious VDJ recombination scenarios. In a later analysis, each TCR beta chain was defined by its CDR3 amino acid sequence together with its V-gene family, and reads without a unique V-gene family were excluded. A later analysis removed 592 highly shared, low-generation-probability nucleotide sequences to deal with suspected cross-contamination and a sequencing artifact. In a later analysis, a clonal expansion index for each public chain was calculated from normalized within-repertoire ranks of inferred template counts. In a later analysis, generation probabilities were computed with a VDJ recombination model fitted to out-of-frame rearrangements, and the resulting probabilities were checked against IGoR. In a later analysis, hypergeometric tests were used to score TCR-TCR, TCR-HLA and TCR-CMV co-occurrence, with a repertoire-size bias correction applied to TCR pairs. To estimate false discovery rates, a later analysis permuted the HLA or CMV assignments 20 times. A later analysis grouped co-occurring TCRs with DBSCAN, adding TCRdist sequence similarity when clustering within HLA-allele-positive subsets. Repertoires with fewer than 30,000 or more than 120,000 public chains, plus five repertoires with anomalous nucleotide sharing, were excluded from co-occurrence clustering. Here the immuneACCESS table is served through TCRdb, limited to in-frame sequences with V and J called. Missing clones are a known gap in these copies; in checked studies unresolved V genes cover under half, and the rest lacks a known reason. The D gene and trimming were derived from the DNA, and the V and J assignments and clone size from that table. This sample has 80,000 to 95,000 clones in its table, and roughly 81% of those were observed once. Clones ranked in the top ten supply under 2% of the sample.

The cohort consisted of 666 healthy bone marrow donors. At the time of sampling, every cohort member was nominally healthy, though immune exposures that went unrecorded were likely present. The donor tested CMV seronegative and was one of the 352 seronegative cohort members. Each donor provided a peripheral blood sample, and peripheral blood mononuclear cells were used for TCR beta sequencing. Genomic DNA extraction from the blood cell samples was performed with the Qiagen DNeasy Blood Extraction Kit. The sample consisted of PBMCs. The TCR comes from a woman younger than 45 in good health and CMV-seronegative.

CDR3 loop: CASSQGGQGGGRGEAFF. At the DNA level, the sequence is TGCGCCAGCAGCCAAGGGGGACAGGGAGGCGGGAGGGGTGAAGCTTTCTTT. The chain joins TRBV4-3 to TRBJ1-1, and 9 junction bases match TRBD1. The germline V gene sets CDR1 to LGHNA and CDR2 to YSLEER. From the cysteine up to the phenylalanine, the CDR3 has a length of 17 residues. This entry keeps only the CDR3 DNA: 51 bases, framed from base 1. After removal of 1 base from V and 7 bases from J, the junction retains 13 bases not matched to a gene.